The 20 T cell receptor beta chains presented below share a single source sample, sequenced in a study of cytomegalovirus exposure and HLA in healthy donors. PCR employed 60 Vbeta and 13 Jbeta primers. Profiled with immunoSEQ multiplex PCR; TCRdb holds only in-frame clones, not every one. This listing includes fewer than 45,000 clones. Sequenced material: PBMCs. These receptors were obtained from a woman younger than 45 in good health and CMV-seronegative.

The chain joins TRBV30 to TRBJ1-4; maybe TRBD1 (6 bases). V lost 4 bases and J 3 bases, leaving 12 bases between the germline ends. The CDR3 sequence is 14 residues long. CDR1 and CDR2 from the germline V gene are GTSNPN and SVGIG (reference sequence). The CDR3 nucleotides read TGTGCCTGGAAGAGGGGGACGGCTAATGAAAAACTGTTTTTT. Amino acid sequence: CAWKRGTANEKLFF.

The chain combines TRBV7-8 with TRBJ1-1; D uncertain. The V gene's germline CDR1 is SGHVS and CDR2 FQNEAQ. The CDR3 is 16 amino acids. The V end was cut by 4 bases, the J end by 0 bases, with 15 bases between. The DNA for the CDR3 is TGTGCCAGCAGCTCCCGGAGGATCTTTATGAACACTGAAGCTTTCTTT. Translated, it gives CASSSRRIFMNTEAFF.

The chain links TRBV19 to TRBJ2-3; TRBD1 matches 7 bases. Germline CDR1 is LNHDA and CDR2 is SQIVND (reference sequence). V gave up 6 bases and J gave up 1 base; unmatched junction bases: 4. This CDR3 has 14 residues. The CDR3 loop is CASRVQGGTDTQYF. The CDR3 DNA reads TGTGCCAGTAGAGTCCAGGGGGGCACAGATACGCAGTATTTT. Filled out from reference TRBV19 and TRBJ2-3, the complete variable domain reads DGGITQSPKYLFRKEGQNVTLSCEQNLNHDAMYWYRQDPGQGLRLIYYSQIVNDFQKGDIAEGYSVSREKKESFPLTVTSAQKNPTAFYLCASRVQGGTDTQYFGPGTRLTVL.

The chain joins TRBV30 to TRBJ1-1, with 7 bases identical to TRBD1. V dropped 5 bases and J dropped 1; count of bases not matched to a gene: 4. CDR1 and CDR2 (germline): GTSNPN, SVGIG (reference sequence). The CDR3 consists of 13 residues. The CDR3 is CAWVGQENTEAFF. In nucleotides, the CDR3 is TGTGCCTGGGTTGGACAGGAGAACACTGAAGCTTTCTTT.

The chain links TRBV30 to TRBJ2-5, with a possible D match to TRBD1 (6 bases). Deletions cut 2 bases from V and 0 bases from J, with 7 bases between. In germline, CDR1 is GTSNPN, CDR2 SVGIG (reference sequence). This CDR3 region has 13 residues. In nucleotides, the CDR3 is TGTGCCTGGAGTACAGGGTACCAAGAGACCCAGTACTTC. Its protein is CAWSTGYQETQYF.

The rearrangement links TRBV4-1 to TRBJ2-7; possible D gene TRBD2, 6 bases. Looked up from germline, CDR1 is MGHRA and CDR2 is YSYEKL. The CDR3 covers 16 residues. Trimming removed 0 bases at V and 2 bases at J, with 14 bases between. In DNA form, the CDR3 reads TGCGCCAGCAGCCAAGAGGTACGGGGGAGCGCCTACGAGCAGTACTTC. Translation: CASSQEVRGSAYEQYF.

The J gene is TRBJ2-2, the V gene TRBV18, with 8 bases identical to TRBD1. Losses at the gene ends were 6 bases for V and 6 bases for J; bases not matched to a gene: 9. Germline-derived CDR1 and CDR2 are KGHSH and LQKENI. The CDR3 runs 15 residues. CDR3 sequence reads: CASSPGTGVPGELFF. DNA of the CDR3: TGTGCCAGCTCCCCCGGGACAGGCGTCCCCGGGGAGCTGTTTTTT.

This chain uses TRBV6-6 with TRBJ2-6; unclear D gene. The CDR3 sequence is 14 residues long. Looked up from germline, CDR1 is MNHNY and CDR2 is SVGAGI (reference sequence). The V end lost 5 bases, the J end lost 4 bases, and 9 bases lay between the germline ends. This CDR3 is CASSPLLGANVLTF. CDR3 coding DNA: TGTGCCAGCAGTCCACTGTTGGGGGCCAACGTCCTGACTTTC.

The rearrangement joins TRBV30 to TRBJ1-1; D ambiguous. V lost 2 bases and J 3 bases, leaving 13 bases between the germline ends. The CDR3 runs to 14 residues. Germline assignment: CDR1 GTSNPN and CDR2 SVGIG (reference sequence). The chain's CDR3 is CAWSRGFWYTEAFF. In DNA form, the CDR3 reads TGTGCCTGGAGTCGAGGGTTTTGGTACACTGAAGCTTTCTTT.

For the CDR3, the DNA is TGCGCCAGCAATGACCGCGGCGGGGAGCTGTTTTTT. This gives the protein CASNDRGGELFF. The chain is built from TRBV4-3 and TRBJ2-2; no reliable D call. Per germline, CDR1 LGHNA and CDR2 YSLEER. The CDR3 contains 12 residues. Trimming stripped 7 bases from V and 7 bases from J, with 10 bases between.

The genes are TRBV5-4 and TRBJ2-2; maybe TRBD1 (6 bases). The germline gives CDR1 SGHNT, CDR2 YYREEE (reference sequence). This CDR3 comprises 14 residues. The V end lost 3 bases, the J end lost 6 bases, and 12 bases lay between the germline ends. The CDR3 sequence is CASSWGQAAGELFF. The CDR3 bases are TGTGCCAGCAGCTGGGGACAAGCGGCCGGGGAGCTGTTTTTT.

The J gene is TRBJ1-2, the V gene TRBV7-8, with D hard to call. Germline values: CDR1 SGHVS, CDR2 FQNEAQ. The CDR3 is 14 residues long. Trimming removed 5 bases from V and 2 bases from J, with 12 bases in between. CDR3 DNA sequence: TGTGCCAGCAGCCCAAGGTTAGCCAACTATGGCTACACCTTC. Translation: CASSPRLANYGYTF. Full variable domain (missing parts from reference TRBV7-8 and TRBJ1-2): GAGVSQSPRYKVAKRGQDVALRCDPISGHVSLFWYQQALGQGPEFLTYFQNEAQLDKSGLPSDRFFAERPEGSVSTLKIQRTQQEDSAVYLCASSPRLANYGYTFGSGTRLTVV.

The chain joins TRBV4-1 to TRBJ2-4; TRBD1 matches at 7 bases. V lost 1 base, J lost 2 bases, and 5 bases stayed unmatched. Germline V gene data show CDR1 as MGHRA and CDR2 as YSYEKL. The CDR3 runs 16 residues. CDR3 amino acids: CASSQGPGGTKNIQYF. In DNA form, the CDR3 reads TGCGCCAGCAGCCAAGGGCCAGGGGGAACCAAAAACATTCAGTACTTC.

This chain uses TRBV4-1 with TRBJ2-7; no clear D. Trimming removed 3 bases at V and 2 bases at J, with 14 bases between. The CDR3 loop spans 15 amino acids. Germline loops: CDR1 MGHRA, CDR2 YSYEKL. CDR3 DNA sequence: TGCGCCAGCAGCCAGGTACTTGCAATGACCTACGAGCAGTACTTC. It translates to CASSQVLAMTYEQYF.

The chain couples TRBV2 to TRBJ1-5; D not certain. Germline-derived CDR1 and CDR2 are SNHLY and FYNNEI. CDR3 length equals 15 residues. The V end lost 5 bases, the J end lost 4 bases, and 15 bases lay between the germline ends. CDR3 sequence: CASSPPGPLNQPQHF. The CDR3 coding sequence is TGTGCCAGCAGTCCGCCGGGTCCCCTTAATCAGCCCCAGCATTTT. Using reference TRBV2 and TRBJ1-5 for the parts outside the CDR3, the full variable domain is EPEVTQTPSHQVTQMGQEVILRCVPISNHLYFYWYRQILGQKVEFLVSFYNNEISEKSEIFDDQFSVERPDGSNFTLKIRSTKLEDSAMYFCASSPPGPLNQPQHFGDGTRLSIL.

The CDR3 coding sequence is TGTGCTAGTGGTCCCGGGGGGACTGAAGCTTTCTTT. Protein sequence: CASGPGGTEAFF. This chain uses TRBV12-5 with TRBJ1-1, with D tentatively TRBD1 (5 bases). Trimming took off 5 bases at V and 5 bases at J, with 9 bases between the two ends. The germline gives CDR1 LGHNT, CDR2 FRNRAP. This CDR3 contains 12 residues.

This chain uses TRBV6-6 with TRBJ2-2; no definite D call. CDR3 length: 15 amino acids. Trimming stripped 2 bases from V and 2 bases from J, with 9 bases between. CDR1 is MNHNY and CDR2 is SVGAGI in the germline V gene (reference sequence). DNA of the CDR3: TGTGCCAGCAGTTACGTCGCGGTCAACACCGGGGAGCTGTTTTTT. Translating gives CASSYVAVNTGELFF.

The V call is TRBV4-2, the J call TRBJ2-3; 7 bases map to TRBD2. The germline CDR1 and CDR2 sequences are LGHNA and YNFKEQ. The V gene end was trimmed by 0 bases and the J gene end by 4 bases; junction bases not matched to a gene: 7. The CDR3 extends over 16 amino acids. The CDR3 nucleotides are TGTGCCAGCAGCCAAGATAGCGGGCCTAGTGCAGATACGCAGTATTTT. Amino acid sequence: CASSQDSGPSADTQYF.

The CDR3 here is CASSTGGRTEAFF. The CDR3 region has the DNA TGTGCCAGCAGTACAGGGGGGCGGACTGAAGCTTTCTTT. The chain is built from TRBV2 and TRBJ1-1; 8 nucleotides match TRBD1. Trimming at V came to 5 bases and at J to 5 bases, leaving 4 bases not matched to a gene. In germline, CDR1 is SNHLY, CDR2 FYNNEI. This CDR3 comprises 13 residues. The full variable domain, its missing parts supplied by reference TRBV2 and TRBJ1-1, is EPEVTQTPSHQVTQMGQEVILRCVPISNHLYFYWYRQILGQKVEFLVSFYNNEISEKSEIFDDQFSVERPDGSNFTLKIRSTKLEDSAMYFCASSTGGRTEAFFGQGTRLTVV.

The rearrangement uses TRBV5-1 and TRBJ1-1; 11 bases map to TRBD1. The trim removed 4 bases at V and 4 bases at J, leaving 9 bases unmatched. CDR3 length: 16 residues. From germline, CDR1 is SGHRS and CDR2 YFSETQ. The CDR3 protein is CASSLDRGQGSTEAFF. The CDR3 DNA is TGCGCCAGCAGCCTGGACAGGGGGCAGGGATCCACTGAAGCTTTCTTT.